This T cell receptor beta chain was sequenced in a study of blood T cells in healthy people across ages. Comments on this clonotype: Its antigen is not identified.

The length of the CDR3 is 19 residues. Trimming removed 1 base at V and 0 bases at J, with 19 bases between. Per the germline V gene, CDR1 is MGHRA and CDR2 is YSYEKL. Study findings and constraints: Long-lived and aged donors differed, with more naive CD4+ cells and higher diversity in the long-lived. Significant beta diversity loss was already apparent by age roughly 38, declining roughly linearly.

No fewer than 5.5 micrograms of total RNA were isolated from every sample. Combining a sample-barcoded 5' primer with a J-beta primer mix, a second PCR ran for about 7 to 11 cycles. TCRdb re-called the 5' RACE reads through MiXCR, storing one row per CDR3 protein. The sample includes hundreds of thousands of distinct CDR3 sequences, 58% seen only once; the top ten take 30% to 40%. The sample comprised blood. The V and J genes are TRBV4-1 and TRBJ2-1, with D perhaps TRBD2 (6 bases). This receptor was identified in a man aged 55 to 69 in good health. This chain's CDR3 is CASSQVFSLGLSSYNEQFF. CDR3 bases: TGCGCCAGCAGCCAAGTTTTTAGCTTGGGACTTAGCTCCTACAATGAGCAGTTCTTC.